The clone carrying this T cell receptor beta chain came up a few times. At sampling all donors were nominally healthy, likely with unrecorded immune exposures. This specimen belongs to a study of cytomegalovirus exposure and HLA in healthy donors. The PCR contained 60 Vbeta and 13 Jbeta primers. Measured with immunoSEQ multiplex PCR; TCRdb has only the in-frame clones, and not every one. The sample shows around 150,000 clones, 79% of them seen only once. The sequencing sample was made of PBMCs. The clonotype originates from a man in his forties or fifties in good health and CMV-seropositive.

DNA of the CDR3: TGCGCCAGCAGTCTGCCTTACGGGACAGGTTCCTACGAGCAGTACTTC. Translated, it gives CASSLPYGTGSYEQYF. The chain uses TRBV5-1 and TRBJ2-7; 8 nucleotides agree with TRBD1. The CDR3 loop spans 16 amino acids. The ends lost 5 bases at V and 1 base at J; junction bases unmatched: 11. Germline V CDR1 and CDR2: SGHRS, YFSETQ.